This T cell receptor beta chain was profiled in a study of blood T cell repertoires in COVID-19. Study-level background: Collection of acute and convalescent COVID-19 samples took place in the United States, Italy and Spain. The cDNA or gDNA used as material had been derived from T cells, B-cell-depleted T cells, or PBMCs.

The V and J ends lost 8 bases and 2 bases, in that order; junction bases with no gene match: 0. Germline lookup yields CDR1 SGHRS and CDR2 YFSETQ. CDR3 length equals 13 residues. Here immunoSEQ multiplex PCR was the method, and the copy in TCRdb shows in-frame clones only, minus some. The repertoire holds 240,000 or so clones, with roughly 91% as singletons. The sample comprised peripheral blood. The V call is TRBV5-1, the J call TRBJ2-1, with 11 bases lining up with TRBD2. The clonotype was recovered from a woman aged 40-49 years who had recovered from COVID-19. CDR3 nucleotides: TGCGCCAGTAGCGGGAGGGCCTACAATGAGCAGTTCTTC. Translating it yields CASSGRAYNEQFF.